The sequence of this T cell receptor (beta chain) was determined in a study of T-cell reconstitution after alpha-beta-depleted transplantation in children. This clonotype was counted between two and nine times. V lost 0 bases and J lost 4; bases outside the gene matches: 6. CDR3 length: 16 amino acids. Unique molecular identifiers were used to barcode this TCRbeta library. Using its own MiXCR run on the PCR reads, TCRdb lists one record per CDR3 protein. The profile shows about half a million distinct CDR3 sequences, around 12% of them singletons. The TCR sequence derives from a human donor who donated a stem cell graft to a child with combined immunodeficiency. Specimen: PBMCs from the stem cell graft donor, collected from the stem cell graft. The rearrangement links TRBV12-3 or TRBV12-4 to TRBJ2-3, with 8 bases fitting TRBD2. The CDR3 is CASSLAPAGVSDTQYF. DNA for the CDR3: TGTGCCAGCAGTTTAGCGCCAGCGGGAGTCTCAGATACGCAGTATTTT.